These 22 T cell receptor beta chains share one sample of origin, sequenced in a study of identical twins. TCRdb independently ran MiXCR on the 5' RACE reads; one entry per CDR3 protein. The sample includes about 520,000 distinct CDR3 sequences, 22% of them seen just once. The sample was also linked to a second study, of T cells expressing NK-cell markers.

The sample taken for sequencing was CD4+ T cells sorted from blood. The receptors were gathered from a woman aged 18-35 years in good health.

The V and J genes are TRBV9 and TRBJ2-3; D might be TRBD1 or TRBD2, each matching 6 bases. Germline CDR1 reads SGDLS; CDR2 reads YYNGEE. The CDR3 covers 16 residues. V lost 4 bases to trimming and J lost 0 bases, with 15 bases between them. The CDR3 loop is CASSQGGSGSTDTQYF. The CDR3 DNA sequence: TGTGCCAGCAGCCAAGGGGGTAGCGGAAGCACAGATACGCAGTATTTT.

The chain joins TRBV7-9 to TRBJ2-1; 13 bases are shared with TRBD2. This CDR3 spans 15 amino acids. V lost 3 bases and J lost 8; bases outside the gene matches: 4. Germline loops: CDR1 SEHNR, CDR2 FQNEAQ (reference sequence). The CDR3 bases are TGTGCCAGCAGCTTGTTCGGACTAGCGGGAGATGAGCAGTTCTTC. Its protein product is CASSLFGLAGDEQFF.

The chain carries TRBV6-5 and TRBJ1-1; D unresolved. CDR3 length equals 14 residues. V was trimmed by 2 bases and J by 8 bases, leaving 15 bases between them. Germline loops: CDR1 MNHEY, CDR2 SVGAGI. This CDR3 is CASSYQINSREAFF. The DNA of the CDR3 is TGTGCCAGCAGTTACCAGATAAACAGTCGGGAAGCTTTCTTT.

This clonotype was observed many times. CDR3 sequence: CASRIAGGRTDTQYF. In DNA form, the CDR3 reads TGTGCCAGCAGAATAGCGGGGGGGCGCACAGATACGCAGTATTTT. The chain combines TRBV12-3 or TRBV12-4 with TRBJ2-3; 11 bases map to TRBD2. CDR3 size: 15 residues. Trimming cost V 6 bases and J 1 base; bases outside gene matches: 3.

This clonotype appeared a few times. The rearrangement links TRBV10-3 to TRBJ1-6; D gene unclear. The germline CDR1 and CDR2 sequences are ENHRY and SYGVKD. This CDR3 has 13 amino acids. V dropped 4 bases and J dropped 7 bases, with 8 bases sitting between them. CDR3 bases: TGTGCCATCAGTGTGACTGAAAATTCACCCCTCCACTTT. Translation: CAISVTENSPLHF.

The V call is TRBV5-5, the J call TRBJ2-1; D may correspond to TRBD1 or TRBD2 (5 bases each). CDR1 SGHKS and CDR2 YYEKEE come from the germline V gene (reference sequence). CDR3 length: 12 residues. V was clipped by 2 bases and J by 10 bases, with 10 bases between them. As DNA, the CDR3 is TGTGCCAGCAGCTTAATCGGGGCGGAGCAGTTCTTC. It is translated as CASSLIGAEQFF.

The chain joins TRBV20-1 to TRBJ1-1; a possible D gene is TRBD1 (5 bases). Trimming removed 5 bases at V and 9 bases at J, with 19 bases between. CDR1 DFQATT and CDR2 SNEGSKA come from the germline V gene (reference sequence). This CDR3 has 13 residues. CDR3 DNA sequence: TGCAGTGCTCTCCGTGGAACCCAGGGAAAAGCTTTCTTT. Amino acid sequence: CSALRGTQGKAFF.

This clonotype was observed a handful of times. The V call is TRBV12-5, the J call TRBJ2-2; the D is unclear. Trimming left V 7 bases short and J 4 bases short, with 7 bases between. Germline loops: CDR1 LGHNT, CDR2 FRNRAP. The CDR3 is 12 amino acids. The DNA of the CDR3 is TGTGCTAGTGCCCTGGCCACCGGGGAGCTGTTTTTT. Residues: CASALATGELFF.

The table lists this clonotype with a few counts. The rearrangement links TRBV20-1 to TRBJ2-1, with TRBD2 as a possible D gene (7 bases). Germline loops: CDR1 DFQATT, CDR2 SNEGSKA (reference sequence). CDR3 size: 14 residues. V lost 3 bases and J lost 3, with 12 bases in between. The CDR3 protein is CSARPGGRYNEQFF. CDR3 DNA sequence: TGCAGTGCTAGGCCGGGGGGCCGCTACAATGAGCAGTTCTTC.

This clonotype has only one observation. This chain links TRBV10-2 with TRBJ2-1; no reliable D call. Germline CDR1 and CDR2: WSHSY and SAAADI. Trimming pared 7 bases from V and 2 bases from J, leaving 9 bases between. The CDR3 spans 13 residues. The CDR3 nucleotides are TGCGCCAGCAAGTACGAGACCTACAATGAGCAGTTCTTC. It yields the protein CASKYETYNEQFF.

Only a few counts were recorded for this clonotype. The chain uses TRBV20-1 and TRBJ2-1; 9 bases are a match to TRBD2. Germline CDR1 is DFQATT and CDR2 is SNEGSKA (reference sequence). There are 14 residues in the CDR3. Trimming at V came to 6 bases and at J to 6 bases, leaving 9 bases not matched to a gene. CDR3 coding DNA: TGCAGTGCGCTTACTAGCGGGCAATCCAATGAGCAGTTCTTC. Its protein is CSALTSGQSNEQFF.

The chain has TRBV20-1 and TRBJ2-3; 12 positions match TRBD1. This CDR3 spans 17 amino acids. The germline V gene has CDR1 DFQATT and CDR2 SNEGSKA (reference sequence). J lost 5 bases, V lost 5 bases, and 14 bases had no gene match. CDR3 coding DNA: TGCAGTGCTTTCCGGGCTTCGGGACAGGGGGCAGAAGATACGCAGTATTTT. This sequence encodes CSAFRASGQGAEDTQYF.

This rearrangement joins TRBV29-1 to TRBJ2-2; TRBD2 matches at 7 bases. Germline V gives CDR1 SQVTM, CDR2 ANQGSEA. This CDR3 has 15 amino acids. J gave up 6 bases and V 6 bases, and 13 bases lay outside the gene matches. The CDR3 here is CSVLTAGVVAGELFF. CDR3 DNA sequence: TGCAGCGTGCTAACCGCGGGAGTGGTCGCCGGGGAGCTGTTTTTT.

This clonotype was picked up many times. V usage is TRBV20-1 and J usage is TRBJ2-3, with 10 bases fitting TRBD2. Germline assignment: CDR1 DFQATT and CDR2 SNEGSKA (reference sequence). The length of the CDR3 is 14 residues. Trimming at V came to 5 bases and at J to 2 bases, leaving 4 bases not matched to a gene. Here the CDR3 DNA reads TGCAGTGCTTCTCTAGCGGGAGTCACAGATACGCAGTATTTT. It specifies CSASLAGVTDTQYF.

A few counts support this clonotype. The chain carries TRBV14 and TRBJ2-1, with unresolved D. The V end lost 1 base, the J end lost 6 bases, and 4 bases lay between the germline ends. CDR1 and CDR2 from the germline V gene are SGHDN and FVKESK. This CDR3 is 12 amino acids long. CDR3 loop: CASSQASNEQFF. The CDR3 region has the DNA TGTGCCAGCAGCCAAGCCAGCAATGAGCAGTTCTTC.

This clonotype was found a few times. The chain uses TRBV12-3 or TRBV12-4 and TRBJ1-2; D gene uncertain. The CDR3 covers 14 residues. Trimming stripped 3 bases from V and 2 bases from J, with 10 bases between. The CDR3 sequence is CASSFASANYGYTF. DNA of the CDR3: TGTGCCAGCAGTTTTGCCAGCGCCAACTATGGCTACACCTTC.

This clonotype showed up just a few times. The rearrangement joins TRBV20-1 to TRBJ2-7, with 16 positions matching TRBD2. The CDR3 runs to 15 residues. V gave up 4 bases and J gave up 4 bases; unmatched junction bases: 4. CDR1 and CDR2 (germline): DFQATT, SNEGSKA (reference sequence). CDR3 DNA sequence: TGCAGTGCTATAGGGACTAGCGGGGGGGCGTACGAGCAGTACTTC. This codes for CSAIGTSGGAYEQYF.

This clonotype was counted a few times. This chain connects TRBV7-2 to TRBJ2-1, with 14 bases aligning to TRBD2. This CDR3 comprises 16 residues. V shed 5 bases and J 2 bases; nucleotides not matched to a gene: 2. Germline values: CDR1 SGHTA, CDR2 FQGNSA. CDR3 DNA sequence: TGTGCCAGCAGCCGACTAGCGGGAGGGACCTACAATGAGCAGTTCTTC. This codes for CASSRLAGGTYNEQFF.

This clonotype has only a few counts. The chain is built from TRBV29-1 and TRBJ2-3; D remains ambiguous. The germline V gene encodes CDR1 SQVTM and CDR2 ANQGSEA. The CDR3 spans 12 residues. The V and J ends lost 4 bases and 4 bases respectively, with 9 bases between them. CDR3 sequence reads: CSVGVLPDTQYF. In DNA form, the CDR3 reads TGCAGCGTTGGAGTCCTACCAGATACGCAGTATTTT.

This sequence joins TRBV7-9 and TRBJ2-1, with D perhaps being TRBD1 or TRBD2 (5 bases each). Per the germline V gene, CDR1 is SEHNR and CDR2 is FQNEAQ (reference sequence). V was shortened by 3 bases and J by 4 bases, with 16 bases between the two germline ends. The CDR3 contains 16 residues. The CDR3 sequence is CASSFSLGDAYNEQFF. DNA for the CDR3: TGTGCCAGCAGCTTTTCTCTTGGGGACGCGTACAATGAGCAGTTCTTC. Full variable domain (remainder filled in from reference TRBV7-9 and TRBJ2-1): DTGVSQNPRHKITKRGQNVTFRCDPISEHNRLYWYRQTLGQGPEFLTYFQNEAQLEKSRLLSDRFSAERPKGSFSTLEIQRTEQGDSAMYLCASSFSLGDAYNEQFFGPGTRLTVL.

V and J are TRBV6-1 and TRBJ1-1; 7 bases match TRBD1. The CDR3 spans 14 residues. V was clipped by 5 bases and J by 5 bases; unmatched bases: 8. The germline V gene has CDR1 MNHNS and CDR2 SASEGT. CDR3 nucleotide sequence: TGTGCCAGCAGTCAGGGGGGGCGTCGGACTGAAGCTTTCTTT. Its protein product is CASSQGGRRTEAFF.

The sample holds a few counts of this clonotype. In DNA form, the CDR3 reads TGTGCCACCAGCAGGACTAGCGGGAGTGAAGGGTACGAGCAGTACTTC. Its translation: CATSRTSGSEGYEQYF. The chain joins TRBV15 to TRBJ2-7, with 12 nucleotides matching TRBD2. Trimming at V came to 3 bases and at J to 4 bases, leaving 7 bases not matched to a gene. Germline CDR1 is LNHNV and CDR2 is YYDKDF (reference sequence). The CDR3 has 16 residues.